Shown below are 30 T cell receptor beta chains from a single sample sequenced in a study of T cells after yellow fever vaccination. TCRdb reanalysed the 5' RACE reads using MiXCR and keeps one entry per CDR3 protein. The data hold 300,000 to 400,000 distinct CDR3 sequences, with under 15% observed a single time. The sample here was CD4+ T cells sorted from PBMCs, taken 15 days after the yellow fever booster vaccination. The receptors stem from a man aged 18 to 35 who received the YFV17D yellow fever vaccine.

The chain recombines TRBV6-2 or TRBV6-3 with TRBJ2-5; tentatively, D is TRBD1 or TRBD2 (6 bases each). The germline V gene encodes CDR1 MNHEY and CDR2 SVGEGT. V was cut by 5 bases and J by 4 bases, with 20 bases left in between. The CDR3 contains 16 residues. CDR3 nucleotides: TGTGCCAGCAGTCCACCCCGGGCCAGGGGAGGAGAGACCCAGTACTTC. Translation gives CASSPPRARGGETQYF.

The V call is TRBV20-1, the J call TRBJ2-5; D gene ambiguous. V dropped 6 bases and J dropped 0 bases, with 20 bases sitting between them. This CDR3 has 16 amino acids. Germline loops: CDR1 DFQATT, CDR2 SNEGSKA (reference sequence). The DNA for the CDR3 is TGCAGTGCGAATAACAACGTAGGTTGGTACCAAGAGACCCAGTACTTC. Its translation: CSANNNVGWYQETQYF.

The chain recombines TRBV7-2 with TRBJ1-2; possibly TRBD1 for D (6 bases). V dropped 8 bases and J dropped 4 bases, with 14 bases sitting between them. This CDR3 region has 13 residues. CDR1 is SGHTA and CDR2 is FQGNSA in the germline V gene. The CDR3 sequence is CASEAGGLYGYTF. CDR3 nucleotides: TGTGCCAGCGAGGCCGGGGGGCTCTATGGCTACACCTTC.

J is TRBJ2-2 and V is TRBV28; TRBD2 is a possible D gene (6 bases). V was shortened by 5 bases and J by 1 base, with 11 bases between the two germline ends. In germline, CDR1 is MDHEN, CDR2 SYDVKM. The CDR3 sequence is 15 residues long. DNA of the CDR3: TGTGCCAGCAGTCCCGGGACTGAGAACACCGGGGAGCTGTTTTTT. Translation gives CASSPGTENTGELFF.

In this sample, this clonotype turned up a few times. The gene calls are TRBV12-3 or TRBV12-4 and TRBJ1-2, with no clear D. Trimming pared 5 bases from V and 8 bases from J, leaving 12 bases between. There are 12 residues in the CDR3. DNA of the CDR3: TGTGCCAGCAGTAGGGCCGGGAGGGGCTACACCTTC. Its translation is CASSRAGRGYTF.

Only a few counts were recorded for this clonotype. J is TRBJ2-2 and V is TRBV6-5; TRBD2 matches 13 bases. The V and J ends lost 6 bases and 1 base, in that order; junction bases with no gene match: 5. Germline V lookup: CDR1 MNHEY, CDR2 SVGAGI. This CDR3 has 17 residues. CDR3 loop: CASRTWTSGGNTGELFF. DNA for the CDR3: TGTGCCAGCAGAACGTGGACTAGCGGGGGGAACACCGGGGAGCTGTTTTTT.

The chain has TRBV12-3 or TRBV12-4 and TRBJ1-5, with D possibly matching TRBD1 (5 bases). Trimming removed 7 bases at V and 7 bases at J, with 14 bases between. The CDR3 totals 13 residues. Written as DNA, the CDR3 is TGTGCCAGCAATAGGGACGGGCGACAGCCCCAGCATTTT. Residues: CASNRDGRQPQHF.

V is TRBV28 and J is TRBJ2-7, with 7 bases identical to TRBD1. The germline gives CDR1 MDHEN, CDR2 SYDVKM. Trimming cost V 5 bases and J 0 bases; bases outside gene matches: 7. The CDR3 is 15 residues long. The CDR3 DNA follows: TGTGCCAGCAGTCCCGGGACAGCTCTCTCCTACGAGCAGTACGTC. It yields the protein CASSPGTALSYEQYV.

This clonotype showed up just a few times. The J gene is TRBJ2-7, the V gene TRBV10-2; tentatively, D is TRBD1 (5 bases). The germline V gene encodes CDR1 WSHSY and CDR2 SAAADI. The CDR3 length is 15 residues. The V end was cut by 0 bases, the J end by 3 bases, with 12 bases between. The DNA for the CDR3 is TGCGCCAGCAGTGAGTCGTCAGGACAATACTACGAGCAGTACTTC. Translation: CASSESSGQYYEQYF.

This clonotype was observed a few times. The chain employs TRBV7-2 and TRBJ1-5; tentative D call: TRBD1 (6 bases). Trimming left V 2 bases short and J 3 bases short, with 11 bases between. Germline CDR1 SGHTA, CDR2 FQGNSA. The CDR3 extends over 15 amino acids. CDR3: CASSLIAGVNQPQHF. CDR3 nucleotide sequence: TGTGCCAGCAGCTTAATAGCAGGGGTCAATCAGCCCCAGCATTTT.

This clonotype came up many times. The rearrangement joins TRBV12-3 or TRBV12-4 to TRBJ2-2; D tentatively reads TRBD1 or TRBD2 (5 bases each). CDR3 size: 13 residues. Trimming removed 4 bases at V and 7 bases at J, with 10 bases between. Here the CDR3 DNA reads TGTGCCAGCAGTTCCTGGGGGATCGGGGAGCTGTTTTTT. As protein: CASSSWGIGELFF.

This clonotype was seen ten or more times. This chain joins TRBV4-2 and TRBJ2-2; D gene unclear. V lost 5 bases and J lost 6, with 16 bases in between. The CDR3 is 15 amino acids. CDR1 is LGHNA, CDR2 YNFKEQ, per germline. CDR3 in amino acids: CASSLDGTPPGELFF. The DNA of the CDR3 is TGTGCCAGCAGCTTAGACGGTACTCCACCCGGGGAGCTGTTTTTT.

This clonotype was counted a few times. This sequence joins TRBV7-2 and TRBJ1-5; D may be TRBD1 (6 bases). Trimming removed 1 base at V and 7 bases at J, with 11 bases between. This CDR3 has 14 residues. Looked up from germline, CDR1 is SGHTA and CDR2 is FQGNSA. CDR3 loop: CASSLDTGNQPQHF. The CDR3 region has the DNA TGTGCCAGCAGCTTAGATACAGGGAACCAGCCCCAGCATTTT.

The chain uses TRBV5-1 and TRBJ2-7; 10 bases are a match to TRBD2. Germline V CDR1 and CDR2: SGHRS, YFSETQ. The CDR3 runs to 16 residues. The junction had 4 bases not matched to a gene; V was cut back by 1 base and J by 0 bases. CDR3 bases: TGCGCCAGCAGCTTGCTGGCTAGCGGGAGCTCCTACGAGCAGTACTTC. It yields the protein CASSLLASGSSYEQYF.

The DNA for the CDR3 is TGCGCCAGCAGCTTGGGGGACAGCAACTCCTACGAGCAGTACTTC. This translates into CASSLGDSNSYEQYF. The chain has TRBV5-1 and TRBJ2-7; 7 bases match TRBD1. V trimming: 0 bases; J trimming: 0 bases; junction bases outside the gene matches: 3. Germline V gives CDR1 SGHRS, CDR2 YFSETQ. There are 15 residues in the CDR3.

V gene TRBV10-3 combines with J gene TRBJ2-3, with 7 bases identical to TRBD2. The CDR3 extends over 15 amino acids. Germline V gene data show CDR1 as ENHRY and CDR2 as SYGVKD. Trimming took 4 bases from V and 1 from J; bases not matched to a gene: 5. CDR3 in DNA: TGTGCCATCAGTGTCGGGGGGTCTGGCACAGATACGCAGTATTTT. Its translation is CAISVGGSGTDTQYF.

This clonotype was detected only a few times. V is TRBV15 and J is TRBJ1-1; TRBD1 is a possible D gene (6 bases). This CDR3 comprises 17 residues. Germline V gene data show CDR1 as LNHNV and CDR2 as YYDKDF (reference sequence). Trimming removed 4 bases at V and 4 bases at J, with 22 bases between. The CDR3 DNA follows: TGTGCCACCAGCATCCCAGGTGCAGGGGCTGGGGCCACTGAAGCTTTCTTT. Protein product: CATSIPGAGAGATEAFF.

The V and J genes are TRBV15 and TRBJ2-3; 7 nucleotides match TRBD1. This CDR3 contains 13 residues. CDR1 is LNHNV and CDR2 is YYDKDF in the germline V gene (reference sequence). J lost 5 bases, V lost 4 bases, and 3 bases had no gene match. CDR3 sequence reads: CATSNRGQDTQYF. The CDR3 DNA is TGTGCCACCAGCAACAGGGGCCAAGATACGCAGTATTTT.

The chain uses TRBV7-9 and TRBJ2-7; 7 bases map to TRBD1. Germline V lookup: CDR1 SEHNR, CDR2 FQNEAQ (reference sequence). With V trimmed by 7 bases and J by 2 bases, 5 bases remained unmatched. CDR3 length equals 13 residues. CDR3 loop: CASTPGGPYEQYF. The CDR3 bases are TGTGCCAGCACCCCAGGGGGACCCTACGAGCAGTACTTC. The full variable domain, with the rest looked up from reference TRBV7-9 and TRBJ2-7, is DTGVSQNPRHKITKRGQNVTFRCDPISEHNRLYWYRQTLGQGPEFLTYFQNEAQLEKSRLLSDRFSAERPKGSFSTLEIQRTEQGDSAMYLCASTPGGPYEQYFGPGTRLTVT.

This clonotype was counted a few times. The chain recombines TRBV5-4 with TRBJ1-1; TRBD1 matches at 9 bases. V was clipped by 4 bases and J by 2 bases; unmatched bases: 6. The germline CDR1 and CDR2 sequences are SGHNT and YYREEE (reference sequence). There are 15 residues in the CDR3. The CDR3 DNA is TGTGCCAGCAGCGAGGGACAGGGATTAAACACTGAAGCTTTCTTT. Its protein product is CASSEGQGLNTEAFF.

There are a few counts of this clonotype. The rearrangement uses TRBV18 and TRBJ2-1, with D perhaps matching TRBD2 (6 bases). Trimming pared 0 bases from V and 6 bases from J, leaving 12 bases between. The germline gives CDR1 KGHSH, CDR2 LQKENI. The length of the CDR3 is 15 residues. CDR3 in amino acids: CASSPPGLSGNEQFF. The CDR3 DNA reads TGTGCCAGCTCACCACCGGGACTGTCTGGCAATGAGCAGTTCTTC.

This clonotype was seen only a few times. The chain links TRBV24-1 to TRBJ1-2; 9 positions agree with TRBD1. CDR3 size: 17 residues. CDR1 and CDR2 (germline): KGHDR, SFDVKD. Unmatched junction bases numbered 11, after V lost 3 bases and J lost 4 bases. Here the CDR3 reads CATSDRFTGGDVYGYTF. The CDR3 bases are TGTGCCACCAGTGATCGATTCACAGGGGGCGACGTCTATGGCTACACCTTC.

This clonotype was counted between two and nine times. This rearrangement joins TRBV7-3 to TRBJ2-1, with D possibly called TRBD1 or TRBD2 (6 bases each). In germline, CDR1 is SGHTA, CDR2 FQGTGA. This CDR3 contains 15 residues. Trimming took 1 base from V and 2 from J, leaving 9 bases between them. CDR3 sequence: CASSLIGGPYNEQFF. The DNA of the CDR3 is TGTGCCAGCAGCTTAATAGGGGGGCCCTACAATGAGCAGTTCTTC.

The chain employs TRBV12-3 or TRBV12-4 and TRBJ2-3, with a possible D match to TRBD2 (5 bases). CDR3 length: 14 amino acids. The V and J ends lost 0 bases and 5 bases respectively, with 9 bases between them. The DNA of the CDR3 is TGTGCCAGCAGTTTAGCTAGCGAGGGAGATACGCAGTATTTT. It is translated as CASSLASEGDTQYF.

At least ten counts were recorded for this clonotype. The chain links TRBV4-2 to TRBJ2-1; 8 nucleotides align to TRBD2. Germline values: CDR1 LGHNA, CDR2 YNFKEQ. Germline trimming cut 1 base from V and 3 bases from J; bases unmatched to any gene: 8. The CDR3 is 17 residues long. Written as DNA, the CDR3 is TGTGCCAGCAGCCAAGGGCCCGAAGCGGGGGACTACAATGAGCAGTTCTTC. Translation gives CASSQGPEAGDYNEQFF.

This clonotype was detected many times. The chain is built from TRBV7-2 and TRBJ1-4; 7 positions agree with TRBD1. CDR1 and CDR2 (germline): SGHTA, FQGNSA. CDR3 size: 15 residues. Germline trimming cut 4 bases from V and 11 bases from J; bases unmatched to any gene: 13. CDR3 sequence reads: CASSSRGGMGQKLFF. Written as DNA, the CDR3 is TGTGCCAGCAGCTCCAGGGGTGGGATGGGACAGAAACTGTTTTTT.

At least ten counts were recorded for this clonotype. This sequence joins TRBV12-3 or TRBV12-4 and TRBJ2-1; D ambiguous. Trimming left V 6 bases short and J 0 bases short, with 12 bases between. The CDR3 is made up of 15 amino acids. The CDR3 DNA reads as TGTGCCAGCAGCTCCTCAGTCAGCTCCTACAATGAGCAGTTCTTC. Protein product: CASSSSVSSYNEQFF.

This clonotype appeared a few times. The chain recombines TRBV12-3 or TRBV12-4 with TRBJ1-1, with D possibly being TRBD1 (5 bases). Trimming stripped 7 bases from V and 5 bases from J, with 11 bases between. The CDR3 is 12 amino acids. The CDR3 protein is CASIGGSTEAFF. For the CDR3, the DNA is TGTGCCAGCATCGGGGGGTCGACTGAAGCTTTCTTT.

This clonotype was seen only a few times. The CDR3 reads CASGRDPNTEAFF. Here the CDR3 DNA reads TGCGCCAGCGGAAGGGACCCGAACACTGAAGCTTTCTTT. V and J are TRBV5-1 and TRBJ1-1; D possibly corresponds to TRBD1 (5 bases). The germline CDR1 and CDR2 sequences are SGHRS and YFSETQ. The CDR3 has 13 amino acids. The germline V and J ends were trimmed by 7 bases and 1 base, with 11 bases remaining between them.

This clonotype was picked up a small number of times. The chain is built from TRBV7-3 and TRBJ2-3; unclear D gene. The CDR3 consists of 16 residues. Germline loops: CDR1 SGHTA, CDR2 FQGTGA. Trimming removed 5 bases from V and 0 bases from J, with 15 bases in between. CDR3 loop: CASSQGPTTSTDTQYF. The CDR3 DNA is TGTGCCAGCAGCCAAGGACCCACTACTAGCACAGATACGCAGTATTTT.